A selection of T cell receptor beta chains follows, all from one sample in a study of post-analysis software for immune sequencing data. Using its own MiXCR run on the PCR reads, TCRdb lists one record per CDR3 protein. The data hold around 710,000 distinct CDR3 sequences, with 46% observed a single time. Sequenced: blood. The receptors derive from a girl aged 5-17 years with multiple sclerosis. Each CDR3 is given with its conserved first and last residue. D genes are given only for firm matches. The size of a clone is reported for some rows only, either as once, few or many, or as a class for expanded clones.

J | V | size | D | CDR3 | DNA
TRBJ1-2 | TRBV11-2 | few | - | CASNRSYGYTF | TGTGCCAGCAACCGAAGCTATGGCTACACCTTC
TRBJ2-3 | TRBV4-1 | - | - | CASSQEKPLDTQYF | TGCGCCAGCAGCCAGGAGAAACCTCTGGATACGCAGTATTTT
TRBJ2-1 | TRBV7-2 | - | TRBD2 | CASSLQRLAANNEQFF | TGTGCCAGCAGCTTACAACGACTAGCGGCCAACAATGAGCAGTTCTTC
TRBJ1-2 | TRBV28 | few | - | CASSDLGGQGMDYGYTF | TGTGCCAGCAGTGATTTGGGGGGTCAGGGAATGGACTATGGCTACACCTTC
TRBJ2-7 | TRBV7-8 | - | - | CASSLDRVTTYEQYF | TGTGCCAGCAGCTTAGACCGGGTAACAACCTACGAGCAGTACTTC
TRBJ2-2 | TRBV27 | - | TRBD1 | CASSQQGEWYTGELFF | TGTGCCAGCAGCCAGCAGGGGGAATGGTACACCGGGGAGCTGTTTTTT
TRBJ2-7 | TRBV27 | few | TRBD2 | CASRSSGRGEQYF | TGTGCCAGCAGATCCAGCGGGAGGGGCGAGCAGTACTTC
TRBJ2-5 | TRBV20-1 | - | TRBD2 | CSARVSGRARKTQYF | TGCAGTGCTAGGGTTAGCGGGAGGGCCCGGAAGACCCAGTACTTC
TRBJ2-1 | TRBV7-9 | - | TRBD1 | CASSFSDRGQFHEQFF | TGTGCCAGCAGCTTTTCAGACAGGGGGCAGTTCCATGAGCAGTTCTTC
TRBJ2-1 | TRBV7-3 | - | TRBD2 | CASSSSGRNLYNEQFF | TGTGCCAGCAGCTCTAGCGGGAGGAACCTGTACAATGAGCAGTTCTTC
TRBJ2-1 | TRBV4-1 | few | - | CASSQVLGDNEQFF | TGCGCCAGCAGCCAAGTCCTGGGGGACAATGAGCAGTTCTTC
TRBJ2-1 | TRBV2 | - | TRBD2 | CASSGGTSGPYNEQFF | TGTGCCAGCAGTGGGGGGACTAGCGGGCCTTACAATGAGCAGTTCTTC
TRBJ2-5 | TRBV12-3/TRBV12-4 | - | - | CASTLGPQLYNEQYF | TGTGCCAGCACCTTGGGACCCCAGCTCTACAATGAGCAGTACTTC
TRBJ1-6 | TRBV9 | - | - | CASSVEGGSYNSPLHF | TGTGCCAGCAGCGTAGAAGGGGGCTCCTATAATTCACCCCTCCACTTT
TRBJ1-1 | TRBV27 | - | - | CASSLGGSSVAFF | TGTGCCAGCAGTTTGGGAGGGAGTAGTGTCGCTTTCTTT
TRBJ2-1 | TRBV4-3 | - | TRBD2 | CASSFGFGGDGETQFF | TGCGCCAGCAGCTTCGGGTTCGGGGGGGACGGGGAGACCCAGTTCTTC
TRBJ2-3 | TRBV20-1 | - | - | CSALDSATDTQYF | TGCAGTGCTTTAGACAGCGCCACAGATACGCAGTATTTT
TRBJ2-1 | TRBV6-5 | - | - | CASSPLGVIYNEQFF | TGTGCCAGCAGTCCCTTGGGGGTAATTTACAATGAGCAGTTCTTC
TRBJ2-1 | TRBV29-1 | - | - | CSVKDGSHEQFF | TGCAGCGTTAAAGATGGCTCGCATGAGCAGTTCTTC
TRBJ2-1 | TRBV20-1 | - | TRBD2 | CSVTVVVGKHSAGGSYNEQFF | TGCAGTGTAACAGTGGTTGTTGGGAAACACTCGGCGGGAGGGTCCTACAATGAGCAGTTCTTC
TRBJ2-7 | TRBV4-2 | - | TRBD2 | CASSQGGGREGYEQYF | TGTGCCAGCAGCCAAGGAGGCGGGAGGGAAGGATACGAGCAGTACTTC
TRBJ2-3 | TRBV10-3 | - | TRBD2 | CAISGVAGEVADTQYF | TGTGCCATCAGTGGAGTAGCGGGAGAAGTTGCCGATACGCAGTATTTT
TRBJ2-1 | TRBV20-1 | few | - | CSARAVGYNEQFF | TGCAGTGCTAGAGCTGTGGGGTACAATGAGCAGTTCTTC
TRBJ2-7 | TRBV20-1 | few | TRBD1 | CSARRTGGYEQYF | TGCAGTGCTAGAAGAACAGGGGGCTACGAGCAGTACTTC
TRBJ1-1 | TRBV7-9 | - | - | CASSLTWNTEAFF | TGTGCCAGCAGCTTAACGTGGAACACTGAAGCTTTCTTT
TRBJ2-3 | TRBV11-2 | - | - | CASSLPGLSSTDTQYF | TGTGCCAGCAGCTTACCTGGACTTTCTAGCACAGATACGCAGTATTTT
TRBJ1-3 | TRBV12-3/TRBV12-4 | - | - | CASSSEYSGNTIYF | TGTGCCAGCAGTTCCGAATACTCTGGAAACACCATATATTTT
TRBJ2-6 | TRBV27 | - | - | CASSRRITSGHAPNSGANVLTF | TGTGCCAGCAGTCGCCGCATAACGTCTGGACACGCACCGAATTCTGGGGCCAACGTCCTGACTTTC